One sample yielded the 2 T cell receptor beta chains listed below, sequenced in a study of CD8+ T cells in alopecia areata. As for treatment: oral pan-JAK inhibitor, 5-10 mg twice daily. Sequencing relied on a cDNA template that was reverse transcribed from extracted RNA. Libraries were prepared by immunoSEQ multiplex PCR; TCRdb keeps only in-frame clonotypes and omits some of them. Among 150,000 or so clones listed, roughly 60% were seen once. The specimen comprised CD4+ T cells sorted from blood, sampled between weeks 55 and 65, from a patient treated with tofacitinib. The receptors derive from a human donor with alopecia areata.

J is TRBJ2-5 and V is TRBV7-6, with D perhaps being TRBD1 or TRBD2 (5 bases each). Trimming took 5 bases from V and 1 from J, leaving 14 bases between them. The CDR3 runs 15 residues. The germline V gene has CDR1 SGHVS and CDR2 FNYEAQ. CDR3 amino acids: CASSPTGGPQETQYF. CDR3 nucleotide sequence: TGTGCCAGCAGCCCCACTGGGGGACCCCAAGAGACCCAGTACTTC.

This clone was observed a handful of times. CDR3 nucleotides: TGTGCCAGCAGTTTATCGAGGGGGGCCGGCTACACCTTC. This gives the protein CASSLSRGAGYTF. The V gene is TRBV27, the J gene TRBJ1-2; D is possibly TRBD1 (6 bases). The CDR3 runs to 13 residues. Germline lookup yields CDR1 MNHEY and CDR2 SMNVEV (reference sequence). Trimming stripped 0 bases from V and 8 bases from J, with 10 bases between.